The entry below gives a single T cell receptor (beta chain) sequence along with its context. Antigen: not known. The data were obtained in a study of cytomegalovirus exposure and HLA in healthy donors. The length of the CDR3 is 15 residues. The ends lost 0 bases at V and 2 bases at J; junction bases unmatched: 2. The germline V gene has CDR1 MNHNY and CDR2 SVGAGI (reference sequence). The PCR ran on 60 Vbeta and 13 Jbeta primers. This table comes from immunoSEQ multiplex PCR, and its TCRdb copy is limited to in-frame clones, with some not included. Of some 180,000 clones listed, 80% are singletons. Study findings and constraints: Rarity held for most TCR sequences, but there were some public TCRs that occurred in many donors. Among donors in an Asian-associated ancestry cluster, a later analysis reportedly found fewer N-insertions than the roughly 700-donor mean.

The sequence was obtained from a woman under 40 in good health and CMV-seronegative. V is TRBV6-6 and J is TRBJ1-2; the match to TRBD1 covers 8 bases. The specimen sequenced was PBMCs. DNA of the CDR3: TGTGCCAGCAGTTACTCGGACAGGGAAAACTATGGCTACACCTTC. It encodes CASSYSDRENYGYTF.